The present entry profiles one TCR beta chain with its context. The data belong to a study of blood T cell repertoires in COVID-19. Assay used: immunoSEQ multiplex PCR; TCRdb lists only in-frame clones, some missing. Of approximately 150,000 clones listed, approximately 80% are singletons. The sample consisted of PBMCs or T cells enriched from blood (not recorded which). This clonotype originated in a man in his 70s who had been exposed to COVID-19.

The CDR3 DNA sequence: TGTGCCAGCAGAGATCTAGCGGCTAGCACAGATACGCAGTATTTT. Protein: CASRDLAASTDTQYF. The gene calls are TRBV6-5 and TRBJ2-3; 7 bases are a match to TRBD2. The CDR3 sequence is 15 residues long. V dropped 6 bases and J dropped 0; count of bases not matched to a gene: 6. CDR1 and CDR2 from the germline V gene are MNHEY and SVGAGI.